These T cell receptor beta chains were read from a single sample in a study of blood T cells in healthy people across ages. In TCRdb, the 5' RACE reads were re-called with MiXCR into one record per CDR3 protein. The table shows around 1.5 million distinct CDR3 sequences, with around two fifths occurring only once. Sequencing was done on a sample of blood. These receptors were collected from a woman aged 18-30 years in good health. CDR3s include the opening cysteine and the closing phenylalanine or tryptophan. A D gene is named only where the DNA matches it firmly. Clone sizes are given selectively: once, few, many, or a class where the clone is expanded.

size,J,length,V,D,CDR3,DNA
.,TRBJ2-6,17,TRBV6-1,.,CASSGQGGSSGANVLTF,TGTGCCAGCAGTGGACAGGGAGGGAGCTCTGGGGCCAACGTCCTGACTTTC
.,TRBJ1-2,11,TRBV12-3/TRBV12-4,TRBD1,CASSLRQGATF,TGTGCCAGCAGTTTAAGACAGGGAGCCACCTTC
few,TRBJ2-4,9,TRBV20-1,.,CSAGPLQYF,TGCAGTGCTGGGCCTCTTCAGTACTTC
once,TRBJ2-7,16,TRBV6-5,.,CASSYSSRGSYNEQYF,TGTGCCAGCAGTTACTCGTCAAGGGGCTCCTACAATGAGCAGTACTTC
once,TRBJ2-5,16,TRBV12-3/TRBV12-4,TRBD2,CASSQTSGSIYNGQYF,TGTGCCAGCAGCCAGACTAGCGGGAGTATCTACAATGGGCAGTACTTC
few,TRBJ2-7,13,TRBV2,TRBD1,CASGRDRAYEQYF,TGTGCCAGCGGCCGGGACAGGGCCTACGAGCAGTACTTC
.,TRBJ1-5,14,TRBV20-1,TRBD1,CSASGGQGILPQHF,TGCAGTGCTAGCGGAGGACAGGGTATTTTGCCCCAGCATTTT
many,TRBJ1-6,15,TRBV18,TRBD1,CASSPPGQGRSPLHF,TGTGCCAGCTCACCTCCGGGACAGGGAAGGTCACCCCTCCACTTT
.,TRBJ2-3,13,TRBV20-1,.,CSLEGLAADTQYF,TGCAGCCTCGAGGGGCTGGCGGCAGATACGCAGTATTTT
few,TRBJ2-7,11,TRBV10-3,.,CAIRSVGEQYF,TGTGCCATCAGGTCGGTGGGCGAGCAGTACTTC
.,TRBJ2-3,17,TRBV20-1,TRBD2,CGARFPGTSGTRDTQYF,TGCGGTGCTAGATTCCCAGGGACTAGCGGGACTAGAGATACGCAGTATTTT
.,TRBJ2-3,14,TRBV6-1,.,CASSPRGRPDTQYF,TGTGCCAGCAGCCCCAGGGGTAGGCCAGATACGCAGTATTTT
.,TRBJ1-1,14,TRBV30,.,CAWSVIAGVDEAFF,TGTGCCTGGAGTGTTATCGCAGGGGTCGATGAAGCTTTCTTT
.,TRBJ1-1,14,TRBV18,.,CASSPEAVNTEAFF,TGTGCCAGCTCACCGGAGGCGGTGAACACTGAAGCTTTCTTT
few,TRBJ2-7,15,TRBV20-1,.,CSASSLVGVVYEQYF,TGCAGTGCTAGTAGTCTAGTCGGAGTGGTCTACGAGCAGTACTTC
few,TRBJ2-7,14,TRBV10-3,TRBD1,CAVAPGQGAYEQYF,TGTGCCGTCGCGCCGGGACAGGGAGCCTACGAGCAGTACTTC
.,TRBJ2-7,16,TRBV28,TRBD2,CASSSISSGGSYEQYF,TGTGCCAGCAGTTCCATTTCCAGCGGGGGATCCTACGAGCAGTACTTC
.,TRBJ1-1,16,TRBV27,TRBD1,CASSHLDRGPRSEAFF,TGTGCCAGCAGTCACCTGGACAGGGGGCCCAGGTCTGAAGCTTTCTTT
.,TRBJ2-5,17,TRBV20-1,TRBD1,CSAVEDRTVSRSGEQYF,TGCAGTGCGGTAGAGGACAGGACTGTTAGTAGGTCAGGTGAGCAGTACTTC
.,TRBJ2-4,16,TRBV2,TRBD2,CASRWGLAGAKNIQYF,TGTGCCAGCAGGTGGGGACTAGCGGGGGCCAAAAACATTCAGTACTTC
.,TRBJ2-1,15,TRBV4-2,.,CASSQGGTVTSEQFF,TGTGCCAGCAGCCAAGGGGGTACAGTTACCTCTGAGCAGTTCTTC
many,TRBJ2-7,15,TRBV28,TRBD2,CASSPTSGGAYEQYF,TGTGCCAGCAGTCCTACTAGCGGGGGAGCCTACGAGCAGTACTTC
few,TRBJ2-7,15,TRBV14,.,CASSHVTGNPYEQYF,TGTGCCAGCAGCCATGTCACAGGGAACCCCTACGAGCAGTACTTC
.,TRBJ2-7,13,TRBV9,.,CASSTWGNYEQYF,TGTGCCAGCAGCACTTGGGGCAACTACGAGCAGTACTTC
.,TRBJ2-3,15,TRBV7-3,.,CASSSFGGNTDTQYF,TGTGCCAGCAGCTCATTTGGGGGAAACACAGATACGCAGTATTTT
few,TRBJ2-1,16,TRBV7-2,TRBD1,CASSLVGTATNNEQFF,TGTGCCAGCAGCTTAGTTGGGACAGCTACGAACAATGAGCAGTTCTTC
.,TRBJ1-2,16,TRBV4-2,.,CASSQDSGEVHYGYTF,TGTGCCAGCAGCCAAGATTCAGGGGAAGTTCACTATGGCTACACCTTC
.,TRBJ1-4,14,TRBV6-6,.,CASSTPGWGEKLFF,TGTGCCAGCAGTACCCCTGGGTGGGGTGAAAAACTGTTTTTT
.,TRBJ1-6,16,TRBV6-6,.,CASSYRQGLYNSPLHF,TGTGCCAGCAGTTACCGCCAGGGCCTTTATAATTCACCCCTCCACTTT
few,TRBJ2-7,15,TRBV14,.,CASSQLREASYEQYF,TGTGCCAGCAGCCAACTGAGGGAGGCTTCCTACGAGCAGTACTTC
.,TRBJ2-3,13,TRBV6-5,TRBD2,CASRLIAGDTQYF,TGTGCCAGCAGGTTAATAGCGGGAGATACGCAGTATTTT
.,TRBJ2-5,12,TRBV6-1,.,CASSVASETQYF,TGTGCCAGCAGTGTTGCAAGCGAGACCCAGTACTTC
.,TRBJ2-1,15,TRBV7-3,.,CASSLRGAHYNEQFF,TGTGCCAGCAGCCTTCGAGGGGCTCACTACAATGAGCAGTTCTTC
.,TRBJ2-1,14,TRBV5-1,.,CASSGTGGGNEQFF,TGCGCCAGCAGCGGGACAGGCGGGGGCAATGAGCAGTTCTTC
many,TRBJ2-3,13,TRBV10-1,.,CASREGLADTQYF,TGCGCCAGCCGCGAGGGCTTAGCAGATACGCAGTATTTT
few,TRBJ2-1,15,TRBV5-1,.,CASSPTSNSYNEQFF,TGCGCCAGCAGCCCTACATCCAACTCCTACAATGAGCAGTTCTTC
few,TRBJ2-7,15,TRBV6-1,.,CASSEVASQNYEQYF,TGTGCCAGCAGTGAAGTTGCGTCACAGAATTACGAGCAGTACTTC
.,TRBJ1-1,14,TRBV5-5,TRBD1,CASSQGQGITEAFF,TGTGCCAGCAGCCAAGGACAGGGGATCACTGAAGCTTTCTTT
.,TRBJ1-5,17,TRBV7-3,.,CASSSRKKTYSNQPQHF,TGTGCCAGCAGCTCACGCAAGAAGACCTATAGCAATCAGCCCCAGCATTTT
.,TRBJ2-5,15,TRBV4-2,.,CASSQDRATYNEQYF,TGTGCCAGCAGCCAAGACAGGGCCACCTACAATGAGCAGTACTTC